These 24 T cell receptor beta chains share one sample of origin, sequenced in a study of blood T cell repertoires in COVID-19. Here immunoSEQ multiplex PCR was the method, and the copy in TCRdb shows in-frame clones only, minus some. Of about 320,000 clones listed, 75% to 90% were seen once; the top ten hold 1.5% to 2%. The specimen sequenced was PBMCs or T cells enriched from blood (not recorded which). These receptors originate from a woman aged 25-40 years who had been exposed to COVID-19.

CDR3 loop: CASRAAGVETQYF. In DNA form, the CDR3 reads TGTGCCAGCAGGGCGGCGGGAGTGGAGACCCAGTACTTC. The chain couples TRBV27 to TRBJ2-5; 7 nucleotides match TRBD2. The V gene end was trimmed by 6 bases and the J gene end by 5 bases; junction bases not matched to a gene: 6. The germline CDR1 and CDR2 sequences are MNHEY and SMNVEV (reference sequence). The CDR3 runs to 13 residues.

This chain uses TRBV11-2 with TRBJ2-1; possible D gene TRBD2, 6 bases. The germline V gene encodes CDR1 SGHAT and CDR2 FQNNGV. The CDR3 has 13 amino acids. V lost 5 bases and J lost 6, with 11 bases in between. The CDR3 region has the DNA TGTGCCAGCAGCCCTCCGCGGGGCAATGAGCAGTTCTTC. This codes for CASSPPRGNEQFF.

The rearrangement uses TRBV6-5 and TRBJ1-2; 10 nucleotides align to TRBD1. The CDR3 is 14 residues long. Germline CDR1 and CDR2: MNHEY and SVGAGI. With V trimmed by 3 bases and J by 6 bases, 4 bases remained unmatched. CDR3: CASSYYGTGDGYTF. Here the CDR3 DNA reads TGTGCCAGCAGTTATTACGGGACAGGGGATGGCTACACCTTC.

This clone has more than one count but fewer than ten. The chain joins TRBV19 to TRBJ1-5, with TRBD1 matching 9 bases. V lost 4 bases and J lost 5; bases outside the gene matches: 6. Germline CDR1 and CDR2: LNHDA and SQIVND (reference sequence). The CDR3 is 15 amino acids. CDR3 bases: TGTGCCAGTAGTAGACCGACAGGGGGTTATCAGCCCCAGCATTTT. It is translated as CASSRPTGGYQPQHF.

The chain couples TRBV27 to TRBJ2-1; no clear D. Germline assignment: CDR1 MNHEY and CDR2 SMNVEV (reference sequence). V lost 2 bases and J lost 4, with 12 bases in between. CDR3 length: 15 residues. As DNA, the CDR3 is TGTGCCAGCAGTTTACTGCCAGCGTCGTACAATGAGCAGTTCTTC. Protein: CASSLLPASYNEQFF.

This clone was seen repeatedly, ten times or more. The CDR3 nucleotides are TGTGCCATCAGTGACCCGGGGGGTAGCGGGAGTTACGTGTCCTACGAGCAGTACTTC. Its protein is CAISDPGGSGSYVSYEQYF. This chain connects TRBV10-3 to TRBJ2-7, with 9 bases fitting TRBD2. Germline V gene data show CDR1 as ENHRY and CDR2 as SYGVKD. Trimming removed 3 bases from V and 1 base from J; junction bases left unmatched: 16. This CDR3 has 19 residues.

For the CDR3, the DNA is TGTGCCAGCAGAATAAGGGGCGCTGACACTGAAGCTTTCTTT. This gives the protein CASRIRGADTEAFF. The chain joins TRBV6-5 to TRBJ1-1, with D possibly matching TRBD1 (5 bases). The V and J ends lost 6 bases and 3 bases respectively, with 14 bases between them. This CDR3 contains 14 residues. Germline V gene lookup returns CDR1 MNHEY and CDR2 SVGAGI.

This chain links TRBV4-3 with TRBJ1-6; 10 bases line up with TRBD1. Germline V gives CDR1 LGHNA, CDR2 YSLEER. V lost 4 bases, J lost 4 bases, and 1 base stayed unmatched. The CDR3 covers 15 residues. CDR3 region: CASSLGQGYNSPLHF. CDR3 bases: TGCGCCAGCAGCCTGGGACAGGGGTATAATTCACCCCTCCACTTT.

V usage is TRBV4-3 and J usage is TRBJ2-1; D is perhaps TRBD1 (6 bases). The germline CDR1 and CDR2 sequences are LGHNA and YSLEER. Trimming shortened V by 3 bases and J by 8 bases, and 8 bases separated the two germline ends. The CDR3 contains 12 residues. The CDR3 nucleotides read TGCGCCAGCAGCCAGGGGGCCCATGAGCAGTTCTTC. As protein: CASSQGAHEQFF.

The gene calls are TRBV11-2 and TRBJ1-4; perhaps TRBD1 as D (6 bases). Germline lookup yields CDR1 SGHAT and CDR2 FQNNGV. V lost 10 bases and J lost 8, with 20 bases in between. CDR3 length: 14 residues. The CDR3 here is CATGGNRVDEKLFF. CDR3 coding DNA: TGTGCCACCGGGGGGAACAGGGTAGACGAAAAACTGTTTTTT.

The rearrangement links TRBV12-3 or TRBV12-4 to TRBJ1-1, with a tentative D call TRBD1 (6 bases). Deletions cut 7 bases from V and 7 bases from J, with 13 bases between. The CDR3 has 12 amino acids. CDR3 sequence (DNA): TGTGCCAGCACCCTTCAGGGGATTGAAGCTTTCTTT. Residues: CASTLQGIEAFF.

The chain recombines TRBV28 with TRBJ1-2; TRBD1 aligns across 10 bases. With 2 bases clipped from V and 8 bases from J, the junction kept 26 bases outside the gene matches. This CDR3 spans 21 amino acids. Germline-derived CDR1 and CDR2 are MDHEN and SYDVKM. The DNA for the CDR3 is TGTGCCAGCAGTTTAAGTTTCTTCCGAATCCTGGGACAGGGGATATCTAGGGGCTACACCTTC. The encoded protein is CASSLSFFRILGQGISRGYTF.

This clone was detected only a few times. The rearrangement links TRBV10-3 to TRBJ1-2; TRBD1 might be the D (6 bases). V was pared by 1 base and J by 3 bases, with 12 bases between. The CDR3 is 15 amino acids. The germline CDR1 and CDR2 sequences are ENHRY and SYGVKD. CDR3 in DNA: TGTGCCATCAGTGAGTTACGTGGGGGCGACTATGGCTACACCTTC. This gives the protein CAISELRGGDYGYTF.

The V gene is TRBV30, the J gene TRBJ1-2; TRBD1 might be the D (6 bases). The CDR3 totals 12 residues. V gave up 5 bases and J gave up 4 bases, with 11 bases separating them. From germline, CDR1 is GTSNPN and CDR2 SVGIG (reference sequence). CDR3 DNA: TGTGCCTGGGGAACACAGGGCTATGGCTACACCTTC. It translates to CAWGTQGYGYTF.

The rearrangement links TRBV29-1 to TRBJ2-1; TRBD1 matches at 7 bases. Trimming at V came to 7 bases and at J to 7 bases, leaving 13 bases not matched to a gene. Germline CDR1 is SQVTM and CDR2 is ANQGSEA. The CDR3 extends over 14 amino acids. The CDR3 DNA sequence: TGCAGCGGCTTGGGGAGACAGGGTAAAAATGAGCAGTTCTTC. Its protein product is CSGLGRQGKNEQFF.

The chain couples TRBV7-8 to TRBJ2-2; TRBD1 matches 8 bases. This CDR3 contains 15 residues. Germline assignment: CDR1 SGHVS and CDR2 FQNEAQ. V lost 5 bases and J lost 1; bases outside the gene matches: 3. The CDR3 loop is CASSRDRLNTGELFF. The CDR3 DNA sequence: TGTGCCAGCAGCAGGGACAGGCTGAACACCGGGGAGCTGTTTTTT. Using reference TRBV7-8 and TRBJ2-2 for the parts outside the CDR3, the full variable domain is GAGVSQSPRYKVAKRGQDVALRCDPISGHVSLFWYQQALGQGPEFLTYFQNEAQLDKSGLPSDRFFAERPEGSVSTLKIQRTQQEDSAVYLCASSRDRLNTGELFFGEGSRLTVL.

The gene calls are TRBV6-6 and TRBJ1-2; the match to TRBD1 covers 9 bases. The V gene end was trimmed by 6 bases and the J gene end by 1 base; junction bases not matched to a gene: 6. Germline CDR1 is MNHNY and CDR2 is SVGAGI (reference sequence). The CDR3 extends over 15 amino acids. CDR3 bases: TGTGCCAGCAGCTGGACAGGGGCGAATAACTATGGCTACACCTTC. It encodes CASSWTGANNYGYTF.

This chain connects TRBV27 to TRBJ2-1; tentatively, D is TRBD2 (6 bases). Germline assignment: CDR1 MNHEY and CDR2 SMNVEV (reference sequence). The CDR3 extends over 13 amino acids. Between the trimmed V and J ends, which lost 4 bases and 4 bases, there was a span of 8 bases. The CDR3 loop is CASSSAGYNEQFF. In DNA form, the CDR3 reads TGTGCCAGCAGTTCCGCGGGGTACAATGAGCAGTTCTTC.

The chain recombines TRBV3-1 (or the pseudogene TRBV3-2) with TRBJ2-1; 8 bases align to TRBD2. CDR1 and CDR2 (germline): LGHDT, YNNKEL (reference sequence). CDR3 size: 14 residues. The V and J ends lost 1 base and 9 bases, in that order; junction bases with no gene match: 5. The CDR3, as DNA: TGTGCCAGCAGCCAAGCAAGCGGGAGTACTGAGCAGTTCTTC. This codes for CASSQASGSTEQFF.

The chain has TRBV4-3 and TRBJ2-3; 9 positions match TRBD2. The ends lost 0 bases at V and 1 base at J; junction bases unmatched: 2. The germline V gene encodes CDR1 LGHNA and CDR2 YSLEER. The CDR3 extends over 16 amino acids. CDR3 region: CASSQDPSGGTDTQYF. CDR3 sequence (DNA): TGCGCCAGCAGCCAAGATCCTAGCGGGGGCACAGATACGCAGTATTTT.

Only a few counts were recorded for this clone. The J gene is TRBJ2-6, the V gene TRBV9, with 9 bases lining up with TRBD1. The germline gives CDR1 SGDLS, CDR2 YYNGEE. V lost 6 bases to trimming and J lost 0 bases; unmatched junction nucleotides: 10. The CDR3 is 18 residues long. The CDR3 sequence: CASMTTGGAPSGANVLTF. Written as DNA, the CDR3 is TGTGCCAGCATGACAACAGGGGGCGCCCCCTCTGGGGCCAACGTCCTGACTTTC.

The chain joins TRBV19 to TRBJ2-7, with 10 bases aligning to TRBD2. V lost 4 bases, J lost 3 bases, and 6 bases stayed unmatched. The CDR3 length is 15 residues. Germline loops: CDR1 LNHDA, CDR2 SQIVND (reference sequence). CDR3: CASSNELAGYYEQYF. The CDR3 bases are TGTGCCAGTAGTAATGAACTAGCGGGGTACTACGAGCAGTACTTC. The full variable domain, in which reference TRBV19 and TRBJ2-7 provide the parts outside the CDR3, is DGGITQSPKYLFRKEGQNVTLSCEQNLNHDAMYWYRQDPGQGLRLIYYSQIVNDFQKGDIAEGYSVSREKKESFPLTVTSAQKNPTAFYLCASSNELAGYYEQYFGPGTRLTVT.

The rearrangement joins TRBV6-5 to TRBJ1-2; weak D call: TRBD1 (5 bases). V lost 4 bases to trimming and J lost 0 bases, with 9 bases between them. The CDR3 contains 14 residues. Germline V gene sequence: CDR1 MNHEY, CDR2 SVGAGI. The CDR3 sequence is CASSLQGSNYGYTF. CDR3 in DNA: TGTGCCAGCAGTTTGCAGGGTTCTAACTATGGCTACACCTTC.

CDR3 residues: CASSLIWTGDRTSPEQYF. In nucleotides, the CDR3 is TGTGCCAGCAGCCTAATATGGACCGGGGACAGGACTTCCCCCGAGCAGTACTTC. This chain uses TRBV7-2 with TRBJ2-7, with TRBD1 matching over 8 bases. The junction had 21 bases not matched to a gene; V was cut back by 5 bases and J by 6 bases. The CDR3 consists of 18 residues. Looked up from germline, CDR1 is SGHTA and CDR2 is FQGNSA. Combining the CDR3 with reference TRBV7-2 and TRBJ2-7 gives the whole variable domain GAGVSQSPSNKVTEKGKDVELRCDPISGHTALYWYRQSLGQGLEFLIYFQGNSAPDKSGLPSDRFSAERTGGSVSTLTIQRTQQEDSAVYLCASSLIWTGDRTSPEQYFGPGTRLTVT.